These T cell receptor beta chains were read from a single sample in a study of a mutant IDH1 vaccine in newly diagnosed glioma. Sequenced by immunoSEQ multiplex PCR; TCRdb stores in-frame clones only, minus some. The data contain more than 50,000 clones, 65% of them seen just once; the ten biggest clones take up roughly 5%. Antigen specificity for these receptors is unknown. The specimen comprised peripheral blood mononuclear cells (PBMCs), sampled from a glioma patient whose treatment included an IDH1 peptide vaccine. The receptors shown here come from a man in his forties or fifties with glioma. Some clones in this sample may be carry-over from other donors' samples. The CDR3 runs from the conserved cysteine through the conserved F or W. D genes are given only for firm matches. Clone size, where shown, is once, few, many, or a class for clones that have expanded.

TRBV5-4	once	TRBJ2-2	NA	CASSPQGSGTGELFF	TGTGCCAGCAGCCCCCAGGGCTCGGGCACCGGGGAGCTGTTTTTT
TRBV5-1	NA	TRBJ1-2	TRBD1	CASSLGQGGYGYTF	TGCGCCAGCAGCTTGGGCCAGGGGGGCTATGGCTACACCTTC
TRBV2	NA	TRBJ1-3	NA	CASRDTGFNGNTIYF	TGTGCCAGCAGAGATACAGGGTTTAATGGAAACACCATATATTTT
TRBV6-1	few	TRBJ2-7	TRBD2	CASSELAGIYEQYF	TGTGCCAGCAGTGAGCTAGCGGGGATTTACGAGCAGTACTTC
TRBV5-8	NA	TRBJ2-2	TRBD1	CASSFETGTGELFF	TGTGCCAGCAGCTTCGAGACAGGGACCGGGGAGCTGTTTTTT
TRBV6-6	NA	TRBJ1-5	TRBD1	CASQNRGRGNQPQHF	TGTGCCAGCCAAAACAGGGGACGGGGCAATCAGCCCCAGCATTTT
TRBV6-1	NA	TRBJ2-7	NA	CASSQDGPLAYEQYF	TGTGCCAGCAGCCAGGACGGACCTCTAGCCTACGAGCAGTACTTC
TRBV27	NA	TRBJ1-2	NA	CASSTHSTSGYGYTF	TGTGCCAGCAGTACCCACAGTACCTCGGGGTATGGCTACACCTTC
TRBV4-2	NA	TRBJ1-4	NA	CASSPLYAVEDLSEETNEKLFF	TGTGCCAGCAGCCCCCTTTATGCTGTCGAGGACCTTTCCGAAGAGACTAATGAAAAACTGTTTTTT
TRBV19	NA	TRBJ2-4	NA	CASSIGDALNIQYF	TGTGCCAGTAGTATCGGGGACGCGCTAAACATTCAGTACTTC
TRBV12-5	NA	TRBJ1-2	NA	CASGLGQGRGYTF	TGTGCTAGTGGTTTGGGGCAGGGTCGCGGCTACACCTTC
TRBV6-6	NA	TRBJ1-1	NA	CASSRETTEAFF	TGTGCCAGCTCCCGGGAGACGACTGAAGCTTTCTTT
TRBV19	few	TRBJ1-1	TRBD1	CASSRQGRTEAFF	TGTGCCAGTAGCCGACAGGGGAGGACTGAAGCTTTCTTT
TRBV28	few	TRBJ1-5	NA	CASRSGRLSNQPQHF	TGTGCCAGCAGATCAGGTCGGCTAAGCAATCAGCCCCAGCATTTT
TRBV21-1	once	TRBJ2-1	NA	CASSKDPLGINNEQFF	TGTGCCAGCAGCAAAGACCCCCTAGGGATAAACAATGAGCAGTTCTTC
TRBV5-1	NA	TRBJ2-5	NA	CASSYQETQYF	TGCGCCAGCAGCTACCAAGAGACCCAGTACTTC
TRBV7-8	NA	TRBJ2-2	TRBD2	CASSSGGLHTGELFF	TGTGCCAGCAGCTCGGGAGGGCTGCACACCGGGGAGCTGTTTTTT
TRBV9	NA	TRBJ1-1	TRBD1	CASSGPEGASTEAFF	TGTGCCAGCAGCGGCCCCGAGGGGGCGTCCACTGAAGCTTTCTTT
TRBV4-1	NA	TRBJ1-2	NA	CASSQDGQAYPYGYTF	TGCGCCAGCAGCCAAGATGGGCAGGCCTACCCCTATGGCTACACCTTC
TRBV7-9	few	TRBJ2-1	NA	CASSLDYREQFF	TGTGCCAGCAGCTTAGACTATCGGGAGCAGTTCTTC
TRBV7-9	NA	TRBJ1-2	TRBD1	CASSHGTAYGYTF	TGTGCCAGCAGCCATGGGACAGCCTATGGCTACACCTTC
TRBV25-1	few	TRBJ1-2	NA	CASSDVHYGYTF	TGTGCCAGCAGTGATGTCCATTATGGCTACACCTTC
TRBV2	NA	TRBJ1-5	NA	CASSQGKNQPQHF	TGTGCCAGCAGTCAAGGTAAAAATCAGCCCCAGCATTTT
TRBV10-3	NA	TRBJ1-4	TRBD1	CAISRDSANEKLFF	TGTGCCATCAGCCGGGACAGCGCTAATGAAAAACTGTTTTTT
TRBV6-5	NA	TRBJ2-5	NA	CASRSTENQETQYF	TGTGCCAGCAGGTCGACCGAAAATCAAGAGACCCAGTACTTC
TRBV10-1	few	TRBJ1-2	NA	CASSAVRTYGYTF	TGCGCCAGCAGTGCGGTCCGAACCTATGGCTACACCTTC
TRBV18	NA	TRBJ2-7	TRBD2	CASSPQGSGVSEQYF	TGTGCCAGCTCACCTCAAGGAAGCGGGGTATCCGAGCAGTACTTC
TRBV4-1	NA	TRBJ1-1	TRBD1	CASSQDGTGTNTEAFF	TGCGCCAGCAGCCAAGATGGGACAGGGACGAACACTGAAGCTTTCTTT
TRBV6-1	NA	TRBJ1-6	TRBD1	CASSEAQPTGEGNSPLHF	TGTGCCAGCAGTGAAGCCCAGCCTACAGGGGAGGGTAATTCACCCCTCCACTTT
TRBV4-1	NA	TRBJ2-7	TRBD1	CASSQGPGGGYEQYF	TGCGCCAGCAGCCAAGGTCCAGGGGGCGGTTACGAGCAGTACTTC
TRBV2	NA	TRBJ1-1	NA	CASRHQRAFGTNTEAFF	TGTGCCAGCAGACATCAGAGGGCATTTGGGACGAACACTGAAGCTTTCTTT
TRBV29-1	NA	TRBJ2-7	TRBD1	CSVVLQGAGEQYF	TGCAGCGTTGTTCTGCAGGGGGCCGGCGAGCAGTACTTC
TRBV5-1	NA	TRBJ2-7	NA	CASSLLPSYEQYF	TGCGCCAGCAGCCTACTTCCGTCCTACGAGCAGTACTTC
TRBV19	NA	TRBJ2-5	NA	CASRIEETQYF	TGTGCCAGTAGGATAGAAGAGACCCAGTACTTC